Listed here are 21 T cell receptor beta chains from one sample, sequenced in a study of control samples from healthy donors and cancer patients. The data were produced by immunoSEQ multiplex PCR, yet TCRdb's version contains in-frame clones alone and is incomplete. The sample yields about 150,000 clones, roughly 92% seen once. Sequences were obtained from blood. The receptors stem from a man aged 50-60 years in good health.

The chain couples TRBV6-5 to TRBJ1-1; unclear D gene. V lost 7 bases and J lost 0, with 9 bases in between. CDR1 MNHEY and CDR2 SVGAGI come from the germline V gene. The CDR3 is made up of 13 amino acids. DNA for the CDR3: TGTGCCAGCATTCGGAGGTTGAACACTGAAGCTTTCTTT. It specifies CASIRRLNTEAFF.

The V call is TRBV29-1, the J call TRBJ1-2; D is uncertain. Looked up from germline, CDR1 is SQVTM and CDR2 is ANQGSEA. V lost 3 bases and J lost 1, with 12 bases in between. The CDR3 is 14 residues long. The CDR3 reads CSVERRTGNYGYTF. The CDR3 bases are TGCAGCGTTGAGAGACGGACCGGTAACTATGGCTACACCTTC. Together with reference TRBV29-1 and TRBJ1-2, the CDR3 gives the full variable domain: SAVISQKPSRDICQRGTSLTIQCQVDSQVTMMFWYRQQPGQSLTLIATANQGSEATYESGFVIDKFPISRPNLTFSTLTVSNMSPEDSSIYLCSVERRTGNYGYTFGSGTRLTVV.

The chain has TRBV6-5 and TRBJ1-5, with 9 positions matching TRBD1. Trimming at V came to 5 bases and at J to 4 bases, leaving 3 bases not matched to a gene. CDR1 is MNHEY, CDR2 SVGAGI, per germline. The CDR3 runs to 14 residues. CDR3 in amino acids: CASSPDRGNQPQHF. The CDR3 DNA reads TGTGCCAGCAGTCCGGACAGGGGTAATCAGCCCCAGCATTTT.

The chain uses TRBV6-1 and TRBJ2-5; 9 bases fit TRBD2. V was pared by 4 bases and J by 0 bases, with 12 bases of the junction left unmatched. Per germline, CDR1 MNHNS and CDR2 SASEGT. The CDR3 contains 18 residues. The CDR3, as DNA: TGTGCCAGCAGTGCCCTCAAGGGTAGCGGGGGCCACCAAGAGACCCAGTACTTC. Protein: CASSALKGSGGHQETQYF.

The CDR3: CASSPRQSNQPQHF. Written as DNA, the CDR3 is TGTGCCAGCTCACCGAGGCAGAGTAATCAGCCCCAGCATTTT. This chain joins TRBV18 and TRBJ1-5; no clear D gene. CDR1 KGHSH and CDR2 LQKENI come from the germline V gene. The V end lost 3 bases, the J end lost 4 bases, and 10 bases lay between the germline ends. CDR3 length: 14 amino acids.

The chain has TRBV3-1 (or the pseudogene TRBV3-2) and TRBJ2-2; no definite D call. V was pared by 4 bases and J by 0 bases, with 9 bases between. Germline loops: CDR1 LGHDT, CDR2 YNNKEL (reference sequence). The CDR3 spans 15 residues. This CDR3 reads CASSPLDPNTGELFF. The CDR3 DNA reads TGTGCCAGCAGCCCCCTCGATCCGAACACCGGGGAGCTGTTTTTT.

V usage is TRBV5-1 and J usage is TRBJ2-1; the D is unclear. The germline gives CDR1 SGHRS, CDR2 YFSETQ. Deletions cut 1 base from V and 7 bases from J, with 15 bases between. This CDR3 contains 15 residues. This CDR3 is CASSLLPRASNEQFF. Here the CDR3 DNA reads TGCGCCAGCAGCTTGCTTCCAAGGGCCTCTAATGAGCAGTTCTTC.

A note on this clone: Germline is not matched at one junction end, which may reflect a read error. This sequence joins TRBV7-7 and TRBJ1-6; no firm D call. Germline lookup yields CDR1 SSHAT and CDR2 FNYEAQ (reference sequence). The CDR3 totals 19 residues. The DNA of the CDR3 is TGTGCTAGCAGCTTAACCCAAGGAAGGGCTCGCTCCTATAATTCACCCCTCCACTTT. Protein: CASSLTQGRARSYNSPLHF.

This clone was recorded a few times. This sequence joins TRBV3-1 (or the pseudogene TRBV3-2) and TRBJ1-5; a weak D match, TRBD1 (5 bases). The CDR3 has 14 residues. V was cut by 1 base and J by 7 bases, with 11 bases left in between. The V gene's germline CDR1 is LGHDT and CDR2 YNNKEL (reference sequence). CDR3 sequence: CASSQGGAGQPQHF. Written as DNA, the CDR3 is TGTGCCAGCAGCCAAGGGGGCGCGGGCCAGCCCCAGCATTTT.

This clone was detected only once. The V call is TRBV3-1 (or the pseudogene TRBV3-2), the J call TRBJ2-1; D gene unclear. Germline-derived CDR1 and CDR2 are LGHDT and YNNKEL (reference sequence). V lost 0 bases and J 7 bases, leaving 13 bases between the germline ends. CDR3 length equals 15 residues. The CDR3: CASSQDRMVGNEQFF. CDR3 in DNA: TGTGCCAGCAGCCAAGATCGTATGGTAGGGAATGAGCAGTTCTTC.

CDR3 amino acids: CASSLGLAIAYEQYF. The CDR3 DNA follows: TGTGCCAGCAGCTTAGGACTAGCGATCGCCTACGAGCAGTACTTC. The V and J genes are TRBV7-2 and TRBJ2-7, with 8 bases that match TRBD2. The germline V gene has CDR1 SGHTA and CDR2 FQGNSA. J lost 2 bases, V lost 1 base, and 4 bases had no gene match. The CDR3 is made up of 15 amino acids.

V and J are TRBV18 and TRBJ2-5; D may be TRBD2 (5 bases). This CDR3 spans 13 amino acids. V was trimmed by 3 bases and J by 4 bases, leaving 9 bases between them. CDR1 and CDR2 from the germline V gene are KGHSH and LQKENI. The CDR3 DNA sequence: TGTGCCAGCTCACCTTCGGAGGCAGAGACCCAGTACTTC. Translated: CASSPSEAETQYF.

The V gene is TRBV27, the J gene TRBJ2-4, with a possible D match to TRBD1 (5 bases). The CDR3 contains 13 residues. V was shortened by 6 bases and J by 6 bases, with 12 bases between the two germline ends. Germline V gene lookup returns CDR1 MNHEY and CDR2 SMNVEV (reference sequence). CDR3: CASRGAMRNIQYF. The CDR3 nucleotides read TGTGCCAGCAGAGGGGCTATGAGAAACATTCAGTACTTC.

The chain joins TRBV28 to TRBJ1-2; no clear D gene. The V gene's germline CDR1 is MDHEN and CDR2 SYDVKM. This CDR3 spans 12 amino acids. V gave up 6 bases and J gave up 4 bases, with 9 bases separating them. The CDR3 here is CASSPRSYGYTF. DNA of the CDR3: TGTGCCAGCAGCCCCCGATCCTATGGCTACACCTTC.

The chain joins TRBV15 to TRBJ1-5; unclear D gene. Deletions cut 0 bases from V and 0 bases from J, with 9 bases between. Germline V gives CDR1 LNHNV, CDR2 YYDKDF (reference sequence). The CDR3 has 16 amino acids. CDR3 sequence reads: CATSRDSRVSNQPQHF. The CDR3 nucleotides are TGTGCCACCAGCAGAGATTCCCGGGTTAGCAATCAGCCCCAGCATTTT.

The chain uses TRBV5-1 and TRBJ1-4; no firm D call. CDR3 length: 14 residues. Germline lookup yields CDR1 SGHRS and CDR2 YFSETQ. V lost 0 bases and J 7 bases, leaving 10 bases between the germline ends. In DNA, the CDR3 is TGCGCCAGCAGCTTGGAGGAGGGAGGTGAAAAACTGTTTTTT. The encoded protein is CASSLEEGGEKLFF. Variable domain in full (rest from reference TRBV5-1 and TRBJ1-4): KAGVTQTPRYLIKTRGQQVTLSCSPISGHRSVSWYQQTPGQGLQFLFEYFSETQRNKGNFPGRFSGRQFSNSRSEMNVSTLELGDSALYLCASSLEEGGEKLFFGSGTQLSVL.

V and J are TRBV28 and TRBJ1-5; a weak D match, TRBD1 (5 bases). Trimming removed 3 bases from V and 1 base from J, with 10 bases in between. The CDR3 extends over 15 amino acids. In germline, CDR1 is MDHEN, CDR2 SYDVKM. CDR3 sequence reads: CASSLQGSSNQPQHF. The CDR3 DNA reads as TGTGCCAGCAGTTTGCAGGGATCGAGCAATCAGCCCCAGCATTTT.

This chain joins TRBV5-1 and TRBJ2-2, with 9 bases aligning to TRBD2. After removal of 4 bases from V and 0 bases from J, the junction contained 4 bases not matched to a gene. CDR1 and CDR2 (germline): SGHRS, YFSETQ. The CDR3 length is 16 residues. DNA of the CDR3: TGCGCCAGCAGCACGACTAGCGGTACGAACACCGGGGAGCTGTTTTTT. Amino acids: CASSTTSGTNTGELFF. Using reference TRBV5-1 and TRBJ2-2 for the parts outside the CDR3, the full variable domain is KAGVTQTPRYLIKTRGQQVTLSCSPISGHRSVSWYQQTPGQGLQFLFEYFSETQRNKGNFPGRFSGRQFSNSRSEMNVSTLELGDSALYLCASSTTSGTNTGELFFGEGSRLTVL.

J is TRBJ2-5 and V is TRBV6-1, with D hard to call. V shed 0 bases and J shed 4 bases, with 9 bases lying between them. Germline lookup yields CDR1 MNHNS and CDR2 SASEGT. The CDR3 extends over 14 amino acids. This CDR3 reads CASSEAPLGETQYF. CDR3 sequence (DNA): TGTGCCAGCAGTGAAGCGCCCCTCGGAGAGACCCAGTACTTC.

This clone appeared once. This chain joins TRBV30 and TRBJ2-7; maybe TRBD2 (5 bases). The CDR3 covers 13 residues. V was trimmed by 5 bases and J by 2 bases, leaving 13 bases between them. Germline V lookup: CDR1 GTSNPN, CDR2 SVGIG (reference sequence). The CDR3 region has the DNA TGTGCCTGGCTCGGAGGAGGAACCTACGAGCAGTACTTC. Its translation is CAWLGGGTYEQYF. The entire variable domain, with the rest obtained from reference TRBV30 and TRBJ2-7, is as follows: SQTIHQWPATLVQPVGSPLSLECTVEGTSNPNLYWYRQAAGRGLQLLFYSVGIGQISSEVPQNLSASRPQDRQFILSSKKLLLSDSGFYLCAWLGGGTYEQYFGPGTRLTVT.

V usage is TRBV19 and J usage is TRBJ2-1; TRBD2 aligns across 10 bases. Trimming removed 6 bases from V and 4 bases from J; junction bases left unmatched: 9. CDR3 size: 16 residues. The V gene's germline CDR1 is LNHDA and CDR2 SQIVND (reference sequence). CDR3 region: CASSNLGLAEYNEQFF. The CDR3 DNA reads as TGTGCCAGTAGCAACCTCGGACTAGCGGAGTACAATGAGCAGTTCTTC.